This T cell receptor beta chain was recovered during a study of T cell changes during pregnancy in multiple sclerosis. Using immunoSEQ multiplex PCR, the repertoire was profiled, and TCRdb retains in-frame clones only, with some absent. This sample has approximately 52,000 clones, with about 90% found just once. The CDR3 has 16 residues. V was cut by 0 bases and J by 3 bases, with 11 bases left in between. Germline-derived CDR1 and CDR2 are LGHNA and YNFKEQ. The sample consisted of CD4+ T cells from peripheral blood mononuclear cells, taken in the second trimester of pregnancy. The clonotype was recovered from a female donor with multiple sclerosis, enrolled in a pregnancy study. V gene TRBV4-2 combines with J gene TRBJ1-4; D gene uncertain. The CDR3 reads CASSQENLGANEKLFF. CDR3 bases: TGTGCCAGCAGCCAAGAAAACCTGGGCGCTAATGAAAAACTGTTTTTT.